This TCR beta chain is from a study of CD8 T cells in Susac syndrome (dated by TCRdb to about 2019). With regard to the full study: Of the Susac syndrome patients who were sequenced, fewer than 10 were in clinical remission while roughly six had clinically active disease. CD8+ T cell repertoire clonality was compared between fewer than 13 healthy donors, approximately 14 Susac syndrome patients and roughly 15 multiple sclerosis patients. Whether CD8+ T cell activation and differentiation in Susac syndrome was antigen driven was tested using repertoire sequencing. Susac syndrome patients were therapy-naive, on corticosteroids (some also receiving IVIg), or on IVIg alone at blood withdrawal. Findings and caveats that apply to the study as a whole: Some 17 Susac-specific public clones were identified in the total CD8+ repertoire, and four to six Susac-specific public clones were identified in the CD8+ TEMRA repertoire. CD8+ repertoires in Susac syndrome showed clonal expansion, which was highest in CD8+ TEMRA cells and was greater in clinically active patients than in remitting patients. The number of individuals in the TCR sequencing and HLA analysis was acknowledged as relatively small.

High-throughput TCR beta sequencing profiled peripheral blood CD8+ and CD4+ T cells from healthy donors, Susac syndrome patients and multiple sclerosis patients. Susac syndrome patients met recently defined diagnostic criteria for definite or probable disease. Bulk CD8+ and CD4+ T cells were purified by magnetic negative isolation, while CD8+ TEMRA cells were enriched using FACS. Blood was collected in EDTA tubes and processed within 24 hours, with PBMCs isolated through density gradient centrifugation. PBMCs intended for TCR sequencing were frozen in liquid nitrogen and were later thawed in a 37 degrees C water bath. A purity of at least 90% was achieved for sorted or isolated CD4+, CD8+ and CD8+ TEMRA cells. RNA was extracted with the RNeasy kit and roughly 0.45 to 1 ug was reverse transcribed using random hexamers. The immunoSEQ multiplex PCR assay, which covers 54 Vbeta and 13 Jbeta segments, was used to amplify TCR beta CDR3 regions. To correct PCR amplification bias, a synthetic template baseline was used for both primer optimization and computational correction. On the study's bioinformatics: Reads were assigned to V, D and J genes according to IMGT and analyzed in immunoSEQ Analyzer, with only productive sequences retained. Clonality was calculated as one minus the Shannon entropy normalized by log2 of the number of productive unique sequences. Public and private clones were assessed among the 100 most prevalent clones of each patient and control. Clones were defined as Susac-specific when absent from the healthy and MS cohorts, from roughly 1,000 published viral clones and from other ImmuneACCESS disease sequences. TCRdb redid the processing of the public reads, applying fastp at Q25 and MiXCR, and retained in-frame beta chains. Every entry covers one CDR3 protein and lists the most common genes and DNA from its rows. These V and J calls derive from TCRdb rather than the authors' analysis. The sample data list fewer than 85,000 distinct CDR3 sequences, and over 90% of these were observed just once. Roughly 0.5% of the sample comes from the top ten.

In the case of this clonotype: The antigen this receptor binds is unknown. No qualities accompany the bases; no much larger clone lies one base away.

Sequenced material: CD8+ T cells from PBMCs. The receptor was isolated from a human donor with Susac syndrome.

The nucleotide sequence is given as TGCAGTGCTAGAGATCGCGTGGGATTTTACAATGAGCAGTTCTTC. The resulting protein is CSARDRVGFYNEQFF. Recombination linked TRBV20-1 to TRBJ2-1; the D gene is unclear. Relative to germline, V is 0 bases shorter and J is 4 bases shorter, with 13 bases between their ends. Its CDR3 holds 15 amino acids, cysteine through phenylalanine. The sequence is cut down to CDR3 DNA, 45 bases in frame from base 1. CDR1 and CDR2 are read off the germline V gene (reference sequence) as DFQATT and SNEGSKA.